The 3 T cell receptor beta chains given below trace back to one sample, sequenced in a study of T cells expressing NK-cell markers (dated by TCRdb to about 2020). The method was 5' RACE. Sequencing was carried out with an Illumina HiSeq 2000. Following TCRdb reprocessing, every CDR3 protein sequence forms one entry, and DNA is not provided. This sample's table has entries for under 200,000 distinct CDR3 sequences. Around 18% of the sample belongs to the ten largest clones. Sequencing was performed on blood T cells: a sorted CD56 or NKG2C T cell subset, CD4+ or CD8+ T cells, or bulk PBMC T cells (not recorded which). The receptor set was obtained from a woman between 18 and 70 years old in good health.

The chain has TRBV7-2 and TRBJ2-1; no DNA is available, so the TRBD1 call from TCRdb remains unchecked. This CDR3 has 14 amino acids. The germline V gene encodes CDR1 SGHTA and CDR2 FQGNSA. The CDR3 here is CASSQGGGSNEQFF. Full variable domain (rest looked up from reference TRBV7-2 and TRBJ2-1): GAGVSQSPSNKVTEKGKDVELRCDPISGHTALYWYRQSLGQGLEFLIYFQGNSAPDKSGLPSDRFSAERTGGSVSTLTIQRTQQEDSAVYLCASSQGGGSNEQFFGPGTRLTVL.

The chain uses TRBV3-1 and TRBJ1-1; TCRdb calls TRBD1, which cannot be checked without DNA. This CDR3 is 13 amino acids long. The germline CDR1 and CDR2 sequences are LGHDT and YNNKEL (reference sequence). The CDR3 region is CASSQDLRGVGFF.

The V gene is TRBV14, the J gene TRBJ1-3; TCRdb indicates TRBD1, and absent DNA this call remains unverified. The germline CDR1 and CDR2 sequences are SGHDN and FVKESK. The CDR3 has 14 amino acids. The chain's CDR3 is CASTHGASGNTIYF. The whole variable domain, remainder taken from reference TRBV14 and TRBJ1-3, is EAGVTQFPSHSVIEKGQTVTLRCDPISGHDNLYWYRRVMGKEIKFLLHFVKESKQDESGMPNNRFLAERTGGTYSTLKVQPAELEDSGVYFCASTHGASGNTIYFGEGSWLTVV.